These 4 T cell receptor beta chains share one sample of origin, sequenced in a study of cytomegalovirus exposure and HLA in healthy donors. Researchers ran the PCR with 60 Vbeta and 13 Jbeta primers. Generated by immunoSEQ multiplex PCR, the TCRdb table keeps only in-frame clones and is missing some. The sample lists 160,000 or so clones, more than 70% seen once, with roughly 1.4% in the top ten. Sequenced material: PBMCs. The receptors originated from a man aged 60-69 years in good health and CMV-seronegative.

The chain couples TRBV10-3 to TRBJ1-5; the D gene is possibly TRBD1 (6 bases). The germline V gene encodes CDR1 ENHRY and CDR2 SYGVKD. This CDR3 is 17 amino acids long. V dropped 0 bases and J dropped 2 bases, with 14 bases sitting between them. CDR3 nucleotides: TGTGCCATCAGTGAGTCGCGGGGGGCCCGAGGCAATCAGCCCCAGCATTTT. Translating it yields CAISESRGARGNQPQHF.

This chain uses TRBV29-1 with TRBJ2-1, with 8 nucleotides matching TRBD1. Trimming at V came to 4 bases and at J to 0 bases, leaving 5 bases not matched to a gene. The CDR3 extends over 15 amino acids. Looked up from germline, CDR1 is SQVTM and CDR2 is ANQGSEA. The CDR3 here is CSVGHRGYSYNEQFF. CDR3 in DNA: TGCAGCGTTGGGCACAGGGGGTACTCCTACAATGAGCAGTTCTTC.

The V gene is TRBV7-8, the J gene TRBJ2-3, with 7 bases lining up with TRBD1. V gave up 4 bases and J gave up 2 bases; unmatched junction bases: 6. Looked up from germline, CDR1 is SGHVS and CDR2 is FQNEAQ. The CDR3 consists of 15 residues. The CDR3 sequence: CASSSQGTDTDTQYF. In DNA form, the CDR3 reads TGTGCCAGCAGCTCCCAAGGGACAGACACAGATACGCAGTATTTT. Full variable domain (remainder filled in from reference TRBV7-8 and TRBJ2-3): GAGVSQSPRYKVAKRGQDVALRCDPISGHVSLFWYQQALGQGPEFLTYFQNEAQLDKSGLPSDRFFAERPEGSVSTLKIQRTQQEDSAVYLCASSSQGTDTDTQYFGPGTRLTVL.

This clone was seen only a few times. This sequence joins TRBV5-1 and TRBJ2-3; TRBD1 might be the D (5 bases). CDR1 SGHRS and CDR2 YFSETQ come from the germline V gene. The CDR3 contains 14 residues. Trimming left V 4 bases short and J 1 base short, with 10 bases between. CDR3 region: CASSPRAGTDTQYF. In DNA, the CDR3 is TGCGCCAGCAGCCCCAGGGCGGGCACAGATACGCAGTATTTT.